The 15 T cell receptor beta chains given below trace back to one sample, sequenced in a study of T cell responses to AZD1222 COVID-19 vaccine. Profiling relied on immunoSEQ multiplex PCR, and the TCRdb table lists in-frame clones only, not all of them. This sample has some 120,000 clones; 70% to 90% occur once, and the top ten carry about 1.5%. The sequences come from peripheral blood, collected on day 0 of AZD1222 vaccination. The source is an adult in good health.

This chain uses TRBV3-1 (or the pseudogene TRBV3-2) with TRBJ1-3; 8 bases are shared with TRBD1. CDR1 LGHDT and CDR2 YNNKEL come from the germline V gene (reference sequence). Germline trimming cut 2 bases from V and 4 bases from J; bases unmatched to any gene: 13. The CDR3 loop spans 18 amino acids. The CDR3 region is CASSQWSDRERMGNTIYF. The CDR3 nucleotides read TGTGCCAGCAGCCAATGGTCGGACAGGGAACGAATGGGAAACACCATATATTTT.

J is TRBJ2-7 and V is TRBV4-1; TRBD1 matches 9 bases. There are 15 residues in the CDR3. Germline values: CDR1 MGHRA, CDR2 YSYEKL. Trimming cost V 3 bases and J 9 bases; bases outside gene matches: 12. CDR3 region: CASSHDTGGPRVQYF. In DNA, the CDR3 is TGCGCCAGCAGCCATGATACAGGGGGCCCCCGGGTGCAGTACTTC.

V and J are TRBV2 and TRBJ2-2; D assignment may be TRBD1 or TRBD2 (5 bases each). The germline V and J ends were trimmed by 3 bases and 4 bases, with 18 bases remaining between them. CDR1 and CDR2 (germline): SNHLY, FYNNEI. The CDR3 length is 17 residues. CDR3 nucleotide sequence: TGTGCCAGCAGTGACTTGTGGGGGTCCGAGCCCACCGGGGAGCTGTTTTTT. It translates to CASSDLWGSEPTGELFF.

A note on this clone: Different DNA sequences within this sample yield the same CDR3. The CDR3 DNA is TGCGCCAGCAGCCAAGACACAGATACGCAGTATTTT. It yields the protein CASSQDTDTQYF. The V and J genes are TRBV4-1 and TRBJ2-3; D gene unclear. Germline V gives CDR1 MGHRA, CDR2 YSYEKL. CDR3 length: 12 residues. Trimming removed 0 bases from V and 2 bases from J, with 0 bases in between.

The genes are TRBV3-1 (or the pseudogene TRBV3-2) and TRBJ2-3; the match to TRBD1 covers 7 bases. Trimming removed 4 bases from V and 5 bases from J; junction bases left unmatched: 9. Germline CDR1 is LGHDT and CDR2 is YNNKEL (reference sequence). The CDR3 length is 15 residues. CDR3 nucleotide sequence: TGTGCCAGCAGCCGGAGGACAGGAAGCGGAGATACGCAGTATTTT. Translating gives CASSRRTGSGDTQYF.

This clone was picked up a small number of times. The V and J genes are TRBV6-5 and TRBJ2-1; no reliable D call. CDR1 is MNHEY, CDR2 SVGAGI, per germline. The germline V and J ends were trimmed by 2 bases and 7 bases, with 18 bases remaining between them. There are 16 residues in the CDR3. CDR3 loop: CASSYLVVGTRNEQFF. CDR3 coding DNA: TGTGCCAGCAGTTACCTGGTGGTTGGCACTCGTAATGAGCAGTTCTTC.

Note on this clone: Other DNA sequences in this sample translate to the same CDR3. This chain uses TRBV5-1 with TRBJ2-7; the D is unclear. CDR1 SGHRS and CDR2 YFSETQ come from the germline V gene. The V end lost 4 bases, the J end lost 2 bases, and 10 bases lay between the germline ends. The CDR3 covers 13 residues. The DNA of the CDR3 is TGCGCCAGCAGCCCGGATCCCCCCTACGAGCAGTACTTC. It specifies CASSPDPPYEQYF.

The chain uses TRBV24-1 and TRBJ1-1; 7 bases are shared with TRBD1. CDR1 KGHDR and CDR2 SFDVKD come from the germline V gene. V trimming: 4 bases; J trimming: 6 bases; junction bases outside the gene matches: 7. The CDR3 is 14 residues long. The CDR3 nucleotides read TGTGCCACCAGTGAAAAGGGACAGACTTCTGAAGCTTTCTTT. Translated, it gives CATSEKGQTSEAFF.

The chain recombines TRBV11-2 with TRBJ1-2, with a weak D call TRBD1 (6 bases). CDR1 is SGHAT and CDR2 is FQNNGV in the germline V gene. This CDR3 has 15 residues. Deletions cut 5 bases from V and 4 bases from J, with 17 bases between. Here the CDR3 reads CASSRGGAVTYGYTF. In DNA, the CDR3 is TGTGCCAGCAGCCGGGGGGGGGCTGTAACCTATGGCTACACCTTC.

The chain links TRBV11-1 to TRBJ2-1; weak D call: TRBD2 (6 bases). Germline V lookup: CDR1 SGHAT, CDR2 FQDESV (reference sequence). With 5 bases removed from V and 1 base from J, the gap between germline ends came to 12 bases. The length of the CDR3 is 15 residues. Here the CDR3 DNA reads TGTGCCAGCAGCCGCCGACTAGTGTCCTACAATGAGCAGTTCTTC. Residues: CASSRRLVSYNEQFF.

This rearrangement joins TRBV6-5 to TRBJ1-1; D not certain. This CDR3 spans 12 amino acids. Germline V gives CDR1 MNHEY, CDR2 SVGAGI. Trimming removed 2 bases from V and 3 bases from J, with 4 bases in between. Here the CDR3 DNA reads TGTGCCAGCAGTTACCCGGACACTGAAGCTTTCTTT. This gives the protein CASSYPDTEAFF.

The chain is built from TRBV29-1 and TRBJ2-7, with D perhaps TRBD2 (6 bases). Germline V gene sequence: CDR1 SQVTM, CDR2 ANQGSEA. This CDR3 has 14 amino acids. With 7 bases removed from V and 5 bases from J, the gap between germline ends came to 21 bases. CDR3 amino acids: CSAGGGEGAHEQYF. The CDR3 DNA reads TGCAGCGCGGGTGGCGGGGAAGGGGCTCACGAGCAGTACTTC.

CDR3 coding DNA: TGTGCCAGCAGTGGGGCAGGACAGGGGGGGTATGGCTACACCTTC. It encodes CASSGAGQGGYGYTF. The chain joins TRBV25-1 to TRBJ1-2; 10 bases line up with TRBD1. The V segment lost 4 bases and the J segment 5 bases; nucleotides outside the gene matches: 7. Germline CDR1 MGHDK, CDR2 SYGVNS. This CDR3 is built from 15 residues.

The V gene is TRBV11-3, the J gene TRBJ2-7; TRBD1 matches at 7 bases. Trimming took 6 bases from V and 0 from J; bases not matched to a gene: 8. Germline loops: CDR1 SGHNT, CDR2 YENEEA. This CDR3 comprises 15 residues. In nucleotides, the CDR3 is TGTGCCAGCAGTTTCCTCCGGGACAGCTCCTACGAGCAGTACTTC. It codes for CASSFLRDSSYEQYF.

V and J are TRBV19 and TRBJ1-4, with no clear D. The V and J ends lost 4 bases and 1 base respectively, with 13 bases between them. This CDR3 spans 16 amino acids. Germline assignment: CDR1 LNHDA and CDR2 SQIVND (reference sequence). The CDR3 loop is CASSTQSARTNEKLFF. The CDR3 DNA reads as TGTGCCAGTAGTACCCAATCGGCCCGAACTAATGAAAAACTGTTTTTT.